This TCR beta chain came from a study of OX40 agonist ivuxolimab in advanced cancers. Study details: Patient treatment consisted of intravenous ivuxolimab administration every 2 weeks at 0.01 to 10 mg/kg. Notes on the study in general: Doses of 0.1 to 3.0 mg/kg were accompanied by clonal expansion of CD4+ and CD8+ blood T cells by week 6. CD8+ T cells were the subset that, on average, had more expanded clones than CD4+.

About this clone: Antigen specificity is unknown.

The CDR3 runs 16 residues. Trimming cost V 1 base and J 0 bases; bases outside gene matches: 4. Germline loops: CDR1 SGHVS, CDR2 FNYEAQ. Libraries were prepared by immunoSEQ multiplex PCR; TCRdb keeps only in-frame clonotypes and omits some of them. The sample has about 66,000 clones, roughly 81% seen once. Sequenced material: CD4+ or CD8+ T cells sorted from blood, taken in a trial of the OX40 agonist ivuxolimab. This chain links TRBV7-6 with TRBJ2-3; TRBD2 aligns across 7 bases. The sequence came from an adult with an advanced solid tumor such as melanoma, head and neck, liver or kidney cancer. CDR3 residues: CASSLGIGGSTDTQYF. The CDR3 region has the DNA TGTGCCAGCAGCTTAGGGATCGGGGGGAGCACAGATACGCAGTATTTT. Supplemented by reference TRBV7-6 and TRBJ2-3, the full variable domain reads GAGVSQSPRYKVTKRGQDVALRCDPISGHVSLYWYRQALGQGPEFLTYFNYEAQQDKSGLPNDRFSAERPEGSISTLTIQRTEQRDSAMYRCASSLGIGGSTDTQYFGPGTRLTVL.